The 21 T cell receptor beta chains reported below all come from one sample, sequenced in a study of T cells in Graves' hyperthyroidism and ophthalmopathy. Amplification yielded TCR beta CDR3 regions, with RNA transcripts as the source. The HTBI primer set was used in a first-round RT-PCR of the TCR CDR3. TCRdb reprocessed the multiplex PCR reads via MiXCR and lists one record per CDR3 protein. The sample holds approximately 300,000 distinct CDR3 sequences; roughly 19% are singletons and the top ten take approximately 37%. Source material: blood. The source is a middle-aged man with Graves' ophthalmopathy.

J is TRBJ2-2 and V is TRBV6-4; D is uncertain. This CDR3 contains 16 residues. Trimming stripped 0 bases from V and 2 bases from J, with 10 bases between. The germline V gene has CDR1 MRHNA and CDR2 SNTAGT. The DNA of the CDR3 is TGTGCCAGCAGTGACTCTGAGACACTTAACACCGGGGAGCTGTTTTTT. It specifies CASSDSETLNTGELFF.

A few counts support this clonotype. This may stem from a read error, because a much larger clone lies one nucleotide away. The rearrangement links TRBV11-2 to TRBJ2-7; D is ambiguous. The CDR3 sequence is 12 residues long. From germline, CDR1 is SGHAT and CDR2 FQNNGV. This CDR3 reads CASSLVPGEQHF. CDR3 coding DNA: TGTGCCAGCAGCTTAGTTCCAGGCGAGCAGCACTTC.

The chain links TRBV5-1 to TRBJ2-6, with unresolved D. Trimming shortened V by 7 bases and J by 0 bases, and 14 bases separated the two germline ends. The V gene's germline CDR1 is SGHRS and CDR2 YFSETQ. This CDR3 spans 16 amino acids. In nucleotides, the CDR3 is TGCGCCAGCTCATCCACAGCATCCTCTGGGGCCAACGTCCTGACTTTC. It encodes CASSSTASSGANVLTF.

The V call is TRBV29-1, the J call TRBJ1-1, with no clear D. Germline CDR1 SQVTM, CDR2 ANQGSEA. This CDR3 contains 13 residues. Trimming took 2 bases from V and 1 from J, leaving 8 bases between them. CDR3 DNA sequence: TGCAGCGTTGAACTGCATCCGAACACTGAAGCTTTCTTT. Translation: CSVELHPNTEAFF. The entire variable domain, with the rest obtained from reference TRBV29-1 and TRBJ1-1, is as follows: SAVISQKPSRDICQRGTSLTIQCQVDSQVTMMFWYRQQPGQSLTLIATANQGSEATYESGFVIDKFPISRPNLTFSTLTVSNMSPEDSSIYLCSVELHPNTEAFFGQGTRLTVV.

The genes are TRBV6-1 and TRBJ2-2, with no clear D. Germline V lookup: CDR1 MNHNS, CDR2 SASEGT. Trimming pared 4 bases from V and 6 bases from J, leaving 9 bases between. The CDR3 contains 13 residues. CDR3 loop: CASSVSSAGELFF. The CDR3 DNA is TGTGCCAGCAGTGTTAGTTCGGCCGGGGAGCTGTTTTTT.

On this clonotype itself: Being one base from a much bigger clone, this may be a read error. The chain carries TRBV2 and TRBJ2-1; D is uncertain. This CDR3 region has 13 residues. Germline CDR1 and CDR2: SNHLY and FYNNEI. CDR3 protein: CASGEPPQREQFF. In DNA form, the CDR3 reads TGTGCCAGCGGTGAGCCCCCGCAACGGGAGCAGTTCTTC.

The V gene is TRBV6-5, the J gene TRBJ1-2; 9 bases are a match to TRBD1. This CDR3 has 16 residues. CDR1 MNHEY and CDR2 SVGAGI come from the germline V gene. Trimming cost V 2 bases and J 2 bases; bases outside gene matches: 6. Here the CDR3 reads CASSYDGGQGNYGYTF. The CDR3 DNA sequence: TGTGCCAGCAGTTACGACGGTGGACAGGGGAACTATGGCTACACCTTC.

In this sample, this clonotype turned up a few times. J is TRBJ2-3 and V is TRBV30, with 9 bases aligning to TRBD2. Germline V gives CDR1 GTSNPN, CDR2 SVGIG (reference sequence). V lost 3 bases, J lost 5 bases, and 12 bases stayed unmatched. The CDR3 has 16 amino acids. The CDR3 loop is CAWSRSGLAVGDTQYF. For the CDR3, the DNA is TGTGCCTGGAGCCGCTCGGGACTAGCAGTGGGAGATACGCAGTATTTT. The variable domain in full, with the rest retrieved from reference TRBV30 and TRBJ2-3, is SQTIHQWPATLVQPVGSPLSLECTVEGTSNPNLYWYRQAAGRGLQLLFYSVGIGQISSEVPQNLSASRPQDRQFILSSKKLLLSDSGFYLCAWSRSGLAVGDTQYFGPGTRLTVL.

CDR3 region: CATGDTDTQYF. The CDR3, as DNA: TGTGCCACCGGGGACACAGATACGCAGTATTTT. The chain is built from TRBV24-1 and TRBJ2-3; D gene ambiguous. V gave up 9 bases and J gave up 2 bases, with 5 bases separating them. The length of the CDR3 is 11 residues. Germline-derived CDR1 and CDR2 are KGHDR and SFDVKD.

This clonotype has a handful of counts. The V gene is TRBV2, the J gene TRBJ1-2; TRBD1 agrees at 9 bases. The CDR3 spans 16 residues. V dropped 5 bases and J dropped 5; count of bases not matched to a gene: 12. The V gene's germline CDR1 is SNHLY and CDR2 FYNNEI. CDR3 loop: CASSTRPGTGSYGYTF. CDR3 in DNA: TGTGCCAGCAGTACGCGTCCCGGGACAGGGTCGTATGGCTACACCTTC.

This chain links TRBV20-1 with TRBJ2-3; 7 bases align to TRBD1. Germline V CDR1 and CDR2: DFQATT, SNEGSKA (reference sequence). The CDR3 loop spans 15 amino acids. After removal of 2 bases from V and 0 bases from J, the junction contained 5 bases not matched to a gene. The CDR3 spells CSARRGGTSTDTQYF. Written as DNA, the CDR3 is TGCAGTGCTAGAAGAGGGGGCACTAGCACAGATACGCAGTATTTT.

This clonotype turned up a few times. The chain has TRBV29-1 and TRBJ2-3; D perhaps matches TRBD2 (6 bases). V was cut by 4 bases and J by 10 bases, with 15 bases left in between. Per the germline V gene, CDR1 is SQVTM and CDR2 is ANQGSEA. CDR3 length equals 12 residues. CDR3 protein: CSVGPAEGAQYF. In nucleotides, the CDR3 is TGCAGCGTTGGTCCCGCGGAGGGTGCGCAGTATTTT.

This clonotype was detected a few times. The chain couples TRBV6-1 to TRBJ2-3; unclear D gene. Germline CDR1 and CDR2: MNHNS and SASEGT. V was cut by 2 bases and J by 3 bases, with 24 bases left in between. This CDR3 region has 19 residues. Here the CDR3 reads CASSEKGGRTPPRTDTQYF. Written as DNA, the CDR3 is TGTGCCAGCAGTGAAAAGGGTGGTCGAACGCCCCCTCGTACAGATACGCAGTATTTT.

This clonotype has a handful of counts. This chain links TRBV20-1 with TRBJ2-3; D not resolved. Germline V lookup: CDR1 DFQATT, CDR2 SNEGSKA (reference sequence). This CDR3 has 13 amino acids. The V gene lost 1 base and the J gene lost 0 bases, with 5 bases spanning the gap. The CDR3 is CSARGDSTDTQYF. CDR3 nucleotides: TGCAGTGCTAGAGGAGATAGCACAGATACGCAGTATTTT.

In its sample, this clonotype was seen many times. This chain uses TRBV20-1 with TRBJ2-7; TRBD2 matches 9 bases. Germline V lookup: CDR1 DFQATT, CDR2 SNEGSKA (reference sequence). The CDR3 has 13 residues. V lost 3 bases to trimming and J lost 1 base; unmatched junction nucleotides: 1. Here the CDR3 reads CSASGLASYEQYF. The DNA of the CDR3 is TGCAGTGCTAGCGGACTAGCGTCCTACGAGCAGTACTTC.

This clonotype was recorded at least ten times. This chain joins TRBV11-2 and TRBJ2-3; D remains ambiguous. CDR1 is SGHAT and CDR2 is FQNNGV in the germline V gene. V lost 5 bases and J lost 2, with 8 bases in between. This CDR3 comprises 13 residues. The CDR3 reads CASSVGNTDTQYF. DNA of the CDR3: TGTGCCAGCAGCGTGGGGAACACAGATACGCAGTATTTT.

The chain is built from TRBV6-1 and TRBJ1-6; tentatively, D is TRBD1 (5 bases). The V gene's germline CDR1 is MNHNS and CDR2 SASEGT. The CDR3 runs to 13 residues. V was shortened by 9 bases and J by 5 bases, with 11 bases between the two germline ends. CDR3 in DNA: TGTGCCAGTGGGGACGTGCATAATTCACCCCTCCACTTT. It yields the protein CASGDVHNSPLHF.

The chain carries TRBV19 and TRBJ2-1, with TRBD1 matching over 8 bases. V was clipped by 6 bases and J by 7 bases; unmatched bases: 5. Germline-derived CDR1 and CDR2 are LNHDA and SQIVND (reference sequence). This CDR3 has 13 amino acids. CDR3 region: CASRSQGANEQFF. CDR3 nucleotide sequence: TGTGCCAGTAGATCGCAGGGGGCAAATGAGCAGTTCTTC.

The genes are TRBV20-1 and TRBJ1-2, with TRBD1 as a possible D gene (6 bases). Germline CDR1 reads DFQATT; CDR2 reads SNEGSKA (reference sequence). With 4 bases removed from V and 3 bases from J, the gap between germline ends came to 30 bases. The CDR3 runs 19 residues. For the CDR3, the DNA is TGCAGTGCTACCCTTGAGGAGGGGACACGGATCTTAGGGGACTATGGCTACACCTTC. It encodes CSATLEEGTRILGDYGYTF.

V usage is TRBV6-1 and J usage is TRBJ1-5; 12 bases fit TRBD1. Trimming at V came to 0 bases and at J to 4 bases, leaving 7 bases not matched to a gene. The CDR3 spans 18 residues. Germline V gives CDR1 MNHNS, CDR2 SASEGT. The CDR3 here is CASSEAYGTGGTNQPQHF. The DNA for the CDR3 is TGTGCCAGCAGTGAAGCATACGGGACAGGGGGCACAAATCAGCCCCAGCATTTT.

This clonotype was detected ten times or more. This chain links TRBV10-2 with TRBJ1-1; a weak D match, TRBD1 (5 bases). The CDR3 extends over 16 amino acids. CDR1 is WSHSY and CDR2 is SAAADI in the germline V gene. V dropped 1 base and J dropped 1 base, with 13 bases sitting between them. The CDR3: CASSELGVWTNTEAFF. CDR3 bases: TGCGCCAGCAGTGAGTTAGGGGTTTGGACGAACACTGAAGCTTTCTTT.